This TCR beta chain was sequenced during a study of cytomegalovirus exposure and HLA in healthy donors. For the study at large: Early on, a data release was issued that held roughly 80 million unique TCRs from HLA-typed donors. General observations from the study: Prior analysis indicated that the majority of TCR beta V segments exhibited productivity approximately 87% or approximately 30% of the time. Analyzed later, association rates of TCRs varied across HLA loci, with DRB1 most and HLA-C fewest. What TCR beta sequences reportedly achieved was accurate prediction of HLA-A and HLA-B alleles in most subjects.

Germline lookup yields CDR1 SGDLS and CDR2 YYNGEE. V shed 7 bases and J 8 bases; nucleotides not matched to a gene: 1. This CDR3 is built from 10 residues. A note on this clone: What it recognizes is unknown.

The study ran its PCR with 60 Vbeta and 13 Jbeta primers. Clones were read by immunoSEQ multiplex PCR, and TCRdb kept only the in-frame ones, dropping some. The sample lists roughly 63,000 clones; less than 75% were seen once. The receptor's source is a man aged 50-60 years in good health and CMV-seropositive. This chain joins TRBV9 and TRBJ1-2; 8 bases agree with TRBD1. Sequences were obtained from PBMCs. CDR3 DNA sequence: TGTGCCAGCTACAGGGGGGGCTACACCTTC. It yields the protein CASYRGGYTF.